Listed below are T cell receptor beta chains from one sample, sequenced in a study of T cell repertoires and HLA-DP antigens. What these receptors recognize is not known. Libraries were prepared by immunoSEQ multiplex PCR; TCRdb keeps only in-frame clonotypes and omits some of them. The sample holds 90,000 to 130,000 clones, over 90% seen once. Sequences were obtained from CD4+ T cells from PBMCs. The receptors derive from a young woman in good health and CMV-seronegative. CDR3s include the opening cysteine and the closing phenylalanine or tryptophan. D genes are given only for firm matches. The listing skips clone size in some rows; elsewhere it reads once, few, many or a size class.

D	size	V	J	CDR3	DNA
TRBD1	NA	TRBV7-9	TRBJ2-3	CASSLAGGADTQYF	TGTGCCAGCAGCTTAGCAGGGGGCGCAGATACGCAGTATTTT
TRBD1	NA	TRBV28	TRBJ1-4	CASSPLYRGEKLFF	TGTGCCAGCAGTCCCCTCTACAGGGGCGAAAAACTGTTTTTT
TRBD1	NA	TRBV2	TRBJ2-1	CASRSLGDRGASGRYNEQFF	TGTGCCAGCAGGTCCTTGGGGGACAGGGGTGCTAGCGGGCGCTACAATGAGCAGTTCTTC
NA	NA	TRBV10-3	TRBJ2-5	CATSAKETQYF	TGTGCCACTTCGGCGAAAGAGACCCAGTACTTC
TRBD1	once	TRBV5-1	TRBJ2-4	CASNLGQVGNIQYF	TGCGCCAGCAACCTTGGACAGGTCGGAAACATTCAGTACTTC
TRBD1	NA	TRBV9	TRBJ2-5	CASSFRDRGQETQYF	TGTGCCAGCAGCTTCCGGGACAGGGGACAAGAGACCCAGTACTTC
TRBD1	NA	TRBV5-6	TRBJ1-5	CASSPGTGQNQPQHF	TGTGCCAGCAGTCCCGGGACAGGGCAGAATCAGCCCCAGCATTTT
NA	NA	TRBV4-2	TRBJ2-1	CASRQVLRGSYNEQFF	TGTGCCAGCAGGCAGGTACTGAGGGGATCCTACAATGAGCAGTTCTTC
TRBD2	NA	TRBV7-9	TRBJ2-3	CASSPRRLAGDTQYF	TGTGCCAGCAGCCCACGTCGGCTAGCGGGAGATACGCAGTATTTT
NA	NA	TRBV11-2	TRBJ2-1	CASSLGFRGTTYNEQFF	TGTGCCAGCAGCTTAGGATTTCGGGGGACCACCTACAATGAGCAGTTCTTC
NA	NA	TRBV4-1	TRBJ1-1	CASSQASIFSPTEAFF	TGCGCCAGCAGCCAGGCGTCGATATTCTCCCCCACTGAAGCTTTCTTT
TRBD1	NA	TRBV5-4	TRBJ2-7	CASSSTGVAYEQYF	TGTGCCAGCAGTTCGACAGGGGTCGCCTACGAGCAGTACTTC
TRBD2	NA	TRBV7-9	TRBJ2-1	CASSSRGALLGNEQFF	TGTGCCAGCAGCTCGCGGGGGGCCCTCCTAGGCAATGAGCAGTTCTTC
TRBD1	once	TRBV18	TRBJ2-1	CASSPMGQAYNEQFF	TGTGCCAGCTCACCAATGGGACAGGCCTACAATGAGCAGTTCTTC
NA	NA	TRBV29-1	TRBJ1-4	CSVRTDNEKLFF	TGCAGCGTTAGGACAGATAATGAAAAACTGTTTTTT
NA	NA	TRBV5-1	TRBJ2-3	CASIGGSHTDTQYF	TGCGCCAGCATTGGGGGGAGTCACACAGATACGCAGTATTTT
NA	NA	TRBV7-2	TRBJ1-2	CASSLGGSGVNYGYTF	TGTGCCAGCAGCTTAGGGGGGTCGGGGGTAAACTATGGCTACACCTTC
NA	NA	TRBV5-4	TRBJ1-1	CASSFFAGNTEAFF	TGTGCCAGCAGCTTTTTTGCAGGGAACACTGAAGCTTTCTTT
TRBD1	NA	TRBV18	TRBJ1-5	CASSPGTVGSGQPQHF	TGTGCCAGCTCACCAGGGACAGTTGGGTCAGGACAGCCCCAGCATTTT
TRBD2	NA	TRBV10-1	TRBJ2-1	CASSESTRTSGNRRNEQFF	TGCGCCAGCAGTGAGTCGACCCGGACTAGCGGGAACCGGAGGAATGAGCAGTTCTTC
NA	NA	TRBV28	TRBJ2-1	CVVSATYNEQFF	TGTGTTGTGTCCGCTACCTACAATGAGCAGTTCTTC
NA	once	TRBV19	TRBJ2-5	CASSIVGTGETQYF	TGTGCCAGTAGTATAGTAGGAACAGGGGAGACCCAGTACTTC
TRBD2	NA	TRBV5-4	TRBJ2-1	CASSAVVLAGGAYNEQFF	TGTGCCAGCAGCGCGGTCGTGCTAGCGGGAGGGGCCTACAATGAGCAGTTCTTC
NA	NA	TRBV29-1	TRBJ2-3	CSVEDDRGRDTQYF	TGCAGCGTTGAAGATGATAGGGGCAGAGATACGCAGTATTTT
NA	once	TRBV20-1	TRBJ2-7	CSAKGPYEQYF	TGCAGTGCTAAAGGTCCCTACGAGCAGTACTTC
TRBD1	NA	TRBV6-1	TRBJ1-4	CASSGDSGTNEKLFF	TGTGCCAGCAGTGGGGACAGTGGAACTAATGAAAAACTGTTTTTT
NA	NA	TRBV28	TRBJ1-1	CASSSGTGLRTEAFF	TGTGCCAGCAGTTCAGGGACGGGATTGCGCACTGAAGCTTTCTTT
NA	NA	TRBV7-8	TRBJ1-1	CASSLATDSSEAFF	TGTGCCAGCAGCTTAGCAACGGACAGCAGTGAAGCTTTCTTT
TRBD2	NA	TRBV15	TRBJ2-3	CATSGPSGGMTQYF	TGTGCCACCAGCGGCCCTAGCGGAGGGATGACGCAGTATTTT
NA	NA	TRBV7-9	TRBJ2-5	CASSVSETQYF	TGTGCCAGCAGCGTGTCAGAGACCCAGTACTTC
TRBD2	NA	TRBV18	TRBJ2-5	CASSQNSGRQETQYF	TGTGCCAGCTCACAAAATAGCGGGAGACAAGAGACCCAGTACTTC
NA	NA	TRBV7-9	TRBJ2-7	CASSPVFRSLNYEQYF	TGTGCCAGCAGCCCCGTTTTTCGGTCCCTTAATTACGAGCAGTACTTC
NA	NA	TRBV29-1	TRBJ1-1	CSVGQLNTEAFF	TGCAGCGTAGGACAGTTGAACACTGAAGCTTTCTTT